These 27 T cell receptor beta chains came from one sample sequenced in a study of cytomegalovirus exposure and HLA in healthy donors. Primers included in the PCR were 60 Vbeta and 13 Jbeta primers. The repertoire was sequenced with immunoSEQ multiplex PCR; TCRdb's copy has only in-frame clones and lacks some. The table shows around 130,000 clones, with approximately 80% occurring only once. The sequenced sample consisted of PBMCs. All receptors derive from a man between 18 and 35 years old in good health and CMV-seronegative.

The genes are TRBV19 and TRBJ1-1, with D unresolved. The CDR3 is 15 residues long. V lost 1 base and J lost 1, with 10 bases in between. Germline assignment: CDR1 LNHDA and CDR2 SQIVND (reference sequence). CDR3 nucleotides: TGTGCCAGTAGTATAGTCGGGTTAAGGAACACTGAAGCTTTCTTT. Amino acid sequence: CASSIVGLRNTEAFF.

The count of this clone is one. The J gene is TRBJ2-5, the V gene TRBV4-1; 7 bases agree with TRBD2. V shed 1 base and J 1 base; nucleotides not matched to a gene: 3. The CDR3 sequence is 15 residues long. Germline loops: CDR1 MGHRA, CDR2 YSYEKL. CDR3 protein: CASSQGAGVQETQYF. The DNA of the CDR3 is TGCGCCAGCAGCCAAGGGGCGGGGGTCCAAGAGACCCAGTACTTC.

The gene calls are TRBV7-2 and TRBJ1-4, with 8 bases fitting TRBD1. Germline lookup yields CDR1 SGHTA and CDR2 FQGNSA. The CDR3 extends over 13 amino acids. With V trimmed by 4 bases and J by 10 bases, 5 bases remained unmatched. The CDR3: CASSSGQGGKLFF. Here the CDR3 DNA reads TGTGCCAGCAGCTCAGGACAGGGCGGAAAACTGTTTTTT.

This clone was found once. V is TRBV6-6 and J is TRBJ2-3, with D unclear. V lost 0 bases and J 0 bases, leaving 10 bases between the germline ends. The CDR3 length is 16 residues. Germline V gene sequence: CDR1 MNHNY, CDR2 SVGAGI (reference sequence). CDR3 protein: CASSYSSGISTDTQYF. The CDR3 nucleotides read TGTGCCAGCAGTTACTCGTCAGGTATTAGCACAGATACGCAGTATTTT.

The CDR3 nucleotides are TGTGCCACCCGGTCGGCCCCAGGAACTGAAGCTTTCTTT. Translating gives CATRSAPGTEAFF. The genes are TRBV19 and TRBJ1-1; D gene ambiguous. The CDR3 loop spans 13 amino acids. The germline CDR1 and CDR2 sequences are LNHDA and SQIVND (reference sequence). V dropped 10 bases and J dropped 5 bases, with 17 bases sitting between them.

The chain carries TRBV7-9 and TRBJ1-1; 8 bases are shared with TRBD1. The CDR3 is 13 amino acids. Germline V gene data show CDR1 as SEHNR and CDR2 as FQNEAQ (reference sequence). V lost 6 bases and J lost 11; bases outside the gene matches: 11. As DNA, the CDR3 is TGTGCCAGCAGTTCTCCCGGGACAGGATATGCTTTCTTT. Translated, it gives CASSSPGTGYAFF.

This chain joins TRBV7-2 and TRBJ2-5; 14 positions agree with TRBD2. CDR3 length equals 18 residues. Unmatched junction bases numbered 8, after V lost 2 bases and J lost 3 bases. Germline-derived CDR1 and CDR2 are SGHTA and FQGNSA. The CDR3 is CASSLPWTSGGKEETQYF. Written as DNA, the CDR3 is TGTGCCAGCAGCTTACCTTGGACTAGCGGGGGGAAGGAAGAGACCCAGTACTTC. The full variable domain, completed using reference TRBV7-2 and TRBJ2-5, is GAGVSQSPSNKVTEKGKDVELRCDPISGHTALYWYRQSLGQGLEFLIYFQGNSAPDKSGLPSDRFSAERTGGSVSTLTIQRTQQEDSAVYLCASSLPWTSGGKEETQYFGPGTRLLVL.

The V call is TRBV7-6, the J call TRBJ2-2; possibly TRBD1 for D (5 bases). V dropped 3 bases and J dropped 6 bases, with 17 bases sitting between them. The CDR3 sequence is 16 residues long. Germline V lookup: CDR1 SGHVS, CDR2 FNYEAQ. CDR3 in DNA: TGTGCCAGCAGCTTTGCCGGTCCAGGGATATCCGGGGAGCTGTTTTTT. This translates into CASSFAGPGISGELFF. The entire variable domain, with the rest obtained from reference TRBV7-6 and TRBJ2-2, is as follows: GAGVSQSPRYKVTKRGQDVALRCDPISGHVSLYWYRQALGQGPEFLTYFNYEAQQDKSGLPNDRFSAERPEGSISTLTIQRTEQRDSAMYRCASSFAGPGISGELFFGEGSRLTVL.

As for this clone: Other DNA sequences in the sample encode the same CDR3. V usage is TRBV7-2 and J usage is TRBJ2-7; D call uncertain. The ends were cut back, 1 base at V and 3 bases at J, with 7 bases in the middle. The CDR3 loop spans 13 amino acids. Germline values: CDR1 SGHTA, CDR2 FQGNSA. Here the CDR3 DNA reads TGTGCCAGCAGCTTAGGCCGCGACTACGAGCAGTACTTC. Its translation: CASSLGRDYEQYF.

J is TRBJ1-6 and V is TRBV9; D gene uncertain. The CDR3 totals 14 residues. The germline V and J ends were trimmed by 0 bases and 6 bases, with 7 bases remaining between them. Looked up from germline, CDR1 is SGDLS and CDR2 is YYNGEE. The CDR3 DNA is TGTGCCAGCAGCGTAGGTGCTACTAATTCACCCCTCCACTTT. Amino acid sequence: CASSVGATNSPLHF.

This clone has only one observation. The CDR3 region is CASRVTGSVRGLFF. The CDR3 DNA follows: TGTGCCAGCAGGGTTACAGGGTCCGTTCGTGGGCTGTTTTTT. The gene calls are TRBV6-5 and TRBJ2-2, with a possible D match to TRBD1 (6 bases). Germline assignment: CDR1 MNHEY and CDR2 SVGAGI. V lost 6 bases, J lost 13 bases, and 21 bases lay in between. The CDR3 runs 14 residues.

The rearrangement links TRBV9 to TRBJ2-3; possible D gene TRBD1, 5 bases. The CDR3 is made up of 14 amino acids. Per germline, CDR1 SGDLS and CDR2 YYNGEE. V was shortened by 0 bases and J by 4 bases, with 9 bases between the two germline ends. CDR3 nucleotide sequence: TGTGCCAGCAGCGTAGATCAGGGTGCAGATACGCAGTATTTT. Protein product: CASSVDQGADTQYF.

The rearrangement links TRBV7-2 to TRBJ1-5; a possible D gene is TRBD1 (5 bases). The CDR3 contains 15 residues. CDR1 and CDR2 (germline): SGHTA, FQGNSA. Trimming shortened V by 5 bases and J by 4 bases, and 15 bases separated the two germline ends. The CDR3 is CASSRGRQTNQPQHF. The CDR3 region has the DNA TGTGCCAGCAGCCGAGGTAGACAGACAAATCAGCCCCAGCATTTT.

This sequence joins TRBV2 and TRBJ1-2; D perhaps matches TRBD1 (5 bases). The V gene's germline CDR1 is SNHLY and CDR2 FYNNEI. This CDR3 comprises 15 residues. Trimming took off 6 bases at V and 6 bases at J, with 20 bases between the two ends. Here the CDR3 DNA reads TGTGCCAGCAGCGCAAAGGACCAGGGTATCGATGGCTACACCTTC. Translation: CASSAKDQGIDGYTF. Drawing the rest from reference TRBV2 and TRBJ1-2, the complete variable domain is EPEVTQTPSHQVTQMGQEVILRCVPISNHLYFYWYRQILGQKVEFLVSFYNNEISEKSEIFDDQFSVERPDGSNFTLKIRSTKLEDSAMYFCASSAKDQGIDGYTFGSGTRLTVV.

V and J are TRBV12-2 and TRBJ1-1; the table's TRBD1 call for D was not verified on the DNA. TRBV12-2 is deemed a pseudogene. The CDR3 runs 17 residues. CDR3 region: CASRSRDREGTNTEAFF. In DNA form, the CDR3 reads TGTGCAAGTCGCTCCAGGGACAGGGAGGGGACGAACACTGAAGCTTTCTTT.

In the case of this clone: Other DNA variants within this sample encode the same CDR3. V usage is TRBV5-1 and J usage is TRBJ1-2, with D maybe TRBD1 (6 bases). Trimming removed 0 bases at V and 5 bases at J, with 8 bases between. The germline V gene encodes CDR1 SGHRS and CDR2 YFSETQ. The CDR3 contains 13 residues. Written as DNA, the CDR3 is TGCGCCAGCAGCTTGGACAGGGATTATGGCTACACCTTC. It yields the protein CASSLDRDYGYTF.

The chain couples TRBV4-3 to TRBJ1-5, with a possible D match to TRBD1 (6 bases). V lost 0 bases to trimming and J lost 3 bases, with 9 bases between them. The length of the CDR3 is 15 residues. From germline, CDR1 is LGHNA and CDR2 YSLEER. This CDR3 is CASSQDDRNNQPQHF. Written as DNA, the CDR3 is TGCGCCAGCAGCCAAGACGACAGGAACAATCAGCCCCAGCATTTT.

CDR3 loop: CASQDTMNTEAFF. CDR3 DNA sequence: TGTGCCAGCCAAGATACTATGAACACTGAAGCTTTCTTT. The chain recombines TRBV19 with TRBJ1-1; no firm D call. V lost 9 bases and J lost 0, with 11 bases in between. CDR1 is LNHDA, CDR2 SQIVND, per germline (reference sequence). This CDR3 comprises 13 residues.

The chain uses TRBV9 and TRBJ2-1; 12 bases agree with TRBD2. The V and J ends lost 2 bases and 0 bases, in that order; junction bases with no gene match: 6. From germline, CDR1 is SGDLS and CDR2 YYNGEE. The CDR3 sequence is 18 residues long. The CDR3 reads CASSVPSGGANSYNEQFF. The CDR3, as DNA: TGTGCCAGCAGCGTGCCTAGCGGGGGGGCGAACTCCTACAATGAGCAGTTCTTC.

This clone was seen just once. The chain joins TRBV7-3 to TRBJ1-2; D possibly corresponds to TRBD1 (5 bases). This CDR3 region has 13 residues. Trimming removed 2 bases at V and 7 bases at J, with 11 bases between. In germline, CDR1 is SGHTA, CDR2 FQGTGA. The CDR3 sequence: CASSLLGRRGYTF. The CDR3 coding sequence is TGTGCCAGCAGCTTATTGGGGCGTCGTGGCTACACCTTC. The complete variable domain, with remaining parts taken from reference TRBV7-3 and TRBJ1-2, reads GAGVSQTPSNKVTEKGKYVELRCDPISGHTALYWYRQSLGQGPEFLIYFQGTGAADDSGLPNDRFFAVRPEGSVSTLKIQRTERGDSAVYLCASSLLGRRGYTFGSGTRLTVV.

The rearrangement uses TRBV29-1 and TRBJ2-7; 9 bases are a match to TRBD1. Looked up from germline, CDR1 is SQVTM and CDR2 is ANQGSEA. The CDR3 sequence is 13 residues long. The V gene end was trimmed by 4 bases and the J gene end by 6 bases; junction bases not matched to a gene: 7. CDR3 bases: TGCAGCGTTGGGGACAGGGCGCCTGGCGAGCAGTACTTC. Its protein product is CSVGDRAPGEQYF.

This rearrangement joins TRBV12-5 to TRBJ1-1; D call uncertain. CDR3 length: 13 amino acids. The V gene lost 7 bases and the J gene lost 3 bases, with 12 bases spanning the gap. Germline CDR1 LGHNT, CDR2 FRNRAP. DNA of the CDR3: TGTGCTAGTGCCATTCGGAGCCACACTGAAGCTTTCTTT. As protein: CASAIRSHTEAFF.

This clone was detected only a few times. The chain joins TRBV7-3 to TRBJ1-1, with D maybe TRBD1 (6 bases). This CDR3 is 13 amino acids long. Trimming stripped 6 bases from V and 1 base from J, with 9 bases between. CDR1 is SGHTA, CDR2 FQGTGA, per germline. The DNA of the CDR3 is TGTGCCAGCAGAAAACAGGGGAACACTGAAGCTTTCTTT. It specifies CASRKQGNTEAFF. Complete variable domain (other parts from reference TRBV7-3 and TRBJ1-1): GAGVSQTPSNKVTEKGKYVELRCDPISGHTALYWYRQSLGQGPEFLIYFQGTGAADDSGLPNDRFFAVRPEGSVSTLKIQRTERGDSAVYLCASRKQGNTEAFFGQGTRLTVV.

The chain employs TRBV6-4 and TRBJ1-2; D perhaps matches TRBD1 (5 bases). CDR1 MRHNA and CDR2 SNTAGT come from the germline V gene. V was shortened by 2 bases and J by 4 bases, with 20 bases between the two germline ends. The CDR3 spans 17 residues. The CDR3 loop reads CASSDRGSTAGFYGYTF. The CDR3 region has the DNA TGTGCCAGCAGTGACCGGGGGTCGACGGCAGGCTTCTATGGCTACACCTTC.

This chain connects TRBV4-1 to TRBJ2-3, with 8 positions matching TRBD1. This CDR3 comprises 18 residues. The J segment lost 1 base and the V segment lost 1 base, leaving 10 bases of the junction unmatched. The V gene's germline CDR1 is MGHRA and CDR2 YSYEKL. CDR3: CASSQVGRQGKGTDTQYF. The CDR3 nucleotides are TGCGCCAGCAGCCAAGTTGGTCGACAGGGGAAGGGCACAGATACGCAGTATTTT.

The chain uses TRBV27 and TRBJ1-2; TRBD1 is a possible D gene (6 bases). CDR1 and CDR2 (germline): MNHEY, SMNVEV (reference sequence). V was shortened by 3 bases and J by 5 bases, with 10 bases between the two germline ends. The CDR3 spans 13 residues. The CDR3 DNA reads as TGTGCCAGCAGTTTCGGACAGAAGTATGGCTACACCTTC. Its translation: CASSFGQKYGYTF.

The V gene is TRBV10-3, the J gene TRBJ2-5; a possible D gene is TRBD2 (6 bases). Trimming cost V 0 bases and J 6 bases, with 14 bases left between them. CDR3 length: 15 residues. CDR1 is ENHRY, CDR2 SYGVKD, per germline. CDR3 in DNA: TGTGCCATCAGTGAGTCGGGGGGTTCAGTGAAGACCCAGTACTTC. This codes for CAISESGGSVKTQYF.